This T cell receptor beta chain was documented in a study of prognosis after radiotherapy for stage I lung cancer. Study as a whole: The study recorded squamous cell carcinoma in roughly 7 patients and adenocarcinoma in approximately twelve.

CDR1 is SQVTM, CDR2 ANQGSEA, per germline. V was trimmed by 2 bases and J by 7 bases, leaving 17 bases between them. The CDR3 is 14 residues long. From genomic DNA, TCR beta CDR3 was amplified by two-round multiplex PCR. Specific primers for each TRBV and TRBJ gene were what first-round PCR used. As the PCR entered its second round, universal primers were used. TCRdb ran MiXCR on the multiplex PCR reads and lists one entry per CDR3 protein. Of under 75,000 distinct CDR3 sequences in the sample, approximately 25% were seen once. The chain couples TRBV29-1 to TRBJ1-2; D is unresolved. The origin of this receptor is a donor of 50 years or more with non-small cell lung cancer. Sequencing was performed on PBMCs, taken before or after stereotactic body radiation therapy (not recorded which). The CDR3 DNA is TGCAGCGTTGAACATTTAGCCACCACAAGTGGCTACACCTTC. Protein sequence: CSVEHLATTSGYTF.